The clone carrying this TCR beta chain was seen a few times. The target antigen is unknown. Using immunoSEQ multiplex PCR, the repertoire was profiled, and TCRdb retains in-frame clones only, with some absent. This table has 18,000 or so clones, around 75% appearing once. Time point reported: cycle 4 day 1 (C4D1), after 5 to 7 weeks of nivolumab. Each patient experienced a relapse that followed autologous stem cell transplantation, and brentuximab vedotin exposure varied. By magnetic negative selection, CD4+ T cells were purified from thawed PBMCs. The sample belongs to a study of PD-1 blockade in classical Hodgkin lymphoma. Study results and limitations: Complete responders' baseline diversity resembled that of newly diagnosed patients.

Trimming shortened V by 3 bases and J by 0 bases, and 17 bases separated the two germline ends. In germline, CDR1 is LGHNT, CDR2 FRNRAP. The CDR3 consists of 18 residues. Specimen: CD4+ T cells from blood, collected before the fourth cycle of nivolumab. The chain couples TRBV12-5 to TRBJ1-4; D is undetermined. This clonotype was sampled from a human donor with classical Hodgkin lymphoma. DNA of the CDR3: TGTGCTAGTGGTTTCTACCGGGCCGTAAAACCAACTAATGAAAAACTGTTTTTT. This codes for CASGFYRAVKPTNEKLFF. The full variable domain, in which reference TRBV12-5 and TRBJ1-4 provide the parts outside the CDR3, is DARVTQTPRHKVTEMGQEVTMRCQPILGHNTVFWYRQTMMQGLELLAYFRNRAPLDDSGMPKDRFSAEMPDATLATLKIQPSEPRDSAVYFCASGFYRAVKPTNEKLFFGSGTQLSVL.